This TCR beta chain was sequenced in a study of regulatory T cells in long-lasting Graves disease. About the study: Over 5 years of antithyroid drugs plus positive TSH receptor antibodies defined persistent Graves' disease. Study-level results: Repertoires from persistent disease leaned toward TRBV28, TRBJ1-2 and TRBJ2-5. Relative to new patients (roughly 970), persistent patients exhibited greater sharing of public clonotypes (approximately 2,700). Study was limited to peripheral blood, excluding thyroid tissue.

This clonotype was recorded at least ten times. As yet, its antigen is unknown. V was shortened by 1 base and J by 6 bases, with 19 bases between the two germline ends. The germline V gene encodes CDR1 SGHTA and CDR2 FQGTGA. This CDR3 has 16 amino acids. The time point denotes: persistent/refractory GD, antithyroid drugs over 5 years with positive TRAb. Extracted PBMC RNA gave rise to the TCR library. Building the TCR beta libraries relied on iRepertoire HTBI primers, and CDR3 regions underwent Arm-PCR. MiXCR, applied by TCRdb to the multiplex PCR reads, yields one record per CDR3 protein. The sample contains approximately 400,000 distinct CDR3 sequences, less than 25% of which appear only once.

The specimen was peripheral blood mononuclear cells (PBMCs), collected when the disease was refractory, from a patient treated with antithyroid drugs. The rearrangement uses TRBV7-3 and TRBJ2-7, with D maybe TRBD2 (7 bases). The receptor was isolated from a female donor with Graves disease. CDR3 residues: CASSLNAATGGTEQYF. For the CDR3, the DNA is TGTGCCAGCAGCTTAAATGCGGCCACGGGGGGCACCGAGCAGTACTTC. Based on the CDR3 plus reference TRBV7-3 and TRBJ2-7, the full variable domain is GAGVSQTPSNKVTEKGKYVELRCDPISGHTALYWYRQSLGQGPEFLIYFQGTGAADDSGLPNDRFFAVRPEGSVSTLKIQRTERGDSAVYLCASSLNAATGGTEQYFGPGTRLTVT.